Described below is a single T cell receptor (beta chain) sequence and its context. Its antigen is undetermined. The data were taken from a study of monozygotic twins with cystic fibrosis. Study findings and constraints: Low clonality (median around 0.0096) suggested a mostly naive repertoire. J usage was most co-twin-similar in 8 of 16 pairs, V in 13. Nucleotide-identical clonotype sharing was significantly higher within monozygotic CF twin pairs than between unrelated CF individuals.

The protocol was immunoSEQ multiplex PCR, while the TCRdb copy is restricted to in-frame clones and leaves out a portion. The table shows around 30,000 clones, with just over 95% occurring only once. V dropped 3 bases and J dropped 4 bases, with 22 bases sitting between them. The length of the CDR3 is 17 residues. Germline V lookup: CDR1 SGDLS, CDR2 YYNGEE. The chain uses TRBV9 and TRBJ1-2; D is perhaps TRBD1 (5 bases). The receptor's source is a girl aged 2-10 years with cystic fibrosis. Sequenced input: blood. CDR3 loop: CASSATSGTSKVYGYTF. The CDR3, as DNA: TGTGCCAGCAGCGCGACCTCCGGGACCTCAAAGGTCTATGGCTACACCTTC.